This T cell receptor beta chain stems from a study of blood T cell repertoires in COVID-19. Background on the study: There were acute and convalescent COVID-19 samples, and they came from the United States, Italy and Spain.

Repertoires were generated with immunoSEQ multiplex PCR, while TCRdb's copy carries only in-frame clones and drops some. The table records over 150,000 clones, around four fifths of them present only once. This clone has a handful of counts. The CDR3 covers 21 residues. V trimming: 2 bases; J trimming: 4 bases; junction bases outside the gene matches: 18. Germline V gene lookup returns CDR1 LNHNV and CDR2 YYDKDF (reference sequence). Seattle cases were enrolled at active infection and followed longitudinally. The specimen was peripheral blood. The TCR was taken from an elderly woman with COVID-19, enrolled during active disease. The chain has TRBV15 and TRBJ2-3; TRBD2 matches 13 bases. The CDR3 spells CATSRKSGTSGIPQHPDTQYF. As DNA, the CDR3 is TGTGCCACCAGCAGAAAGTCCGGGACTAGCGGGATTCCCCAGCACCCAGATACGCAGTATTTT.